The 20 T cell receptor beta chains below come from one sample, sequenced in a study of T cells in localized non-small cell lung cancer. The assay was immunoSEQ multiplex PCR, and TCRdb's table has in-frame clones only and misses some. The sample contains about 6,800 clones, under 55% of which appear only once. The source material was lymph node tissue, sampled before any cancer treatment. These receptors were obtained from a man between 40 and 69 years old with stage I lung adenocarcinoma.

V gene TRBV9 combines with J gene TRBJ2-1; D is possibly TRBD2 (6 bases). The length of the CDR3 is 17 residues. V dropped 4 bases and J dropped 0 bases, with 17 bases sitting between them. Germline CDR1 reads SGDLS; CDR2 reads YYNGEE. This CDR3 reads CASSSQGAGNSYNEQFF. The CDR3 DNA follows: TGTGCCAGCAGCTCTCAAGGGGCGGGGAACTCCTACAATGAGCAGTTCTTC.

The chain is built from TRBV28 and TRBJ2-2; 7 positions agree with TRBD1. Germline assignment: CDR1 MDHEN and CDR2 SYDVKM. This CDR3 spans 14 amino acids. With 1 base clipped from V and 7 bases from J, the junction kept 3 bases outside the gene matches. This chain's CDR3 is CASSLLTGIGELFF. The CDR3 nucleotides are TGTGCCAGCAGTTTATTGACAGGGATCGGGGAGCTGTTTTTT. Full variable domain (missing parts from reference TRBV28 and TRBJ2-2): DVKVTQSSRYLVKRTGEKVFLECVQDMDHENMFWYRQDPGLGLRLIYFSYDVKMKEKGDIPEGYSVSREKKERFSLILESASTNQTSMYLCASSLLTGIGELFFGEGSRLTVL.

The V and J genes are TRBV19 and TRBJ1-5; D is unclear. V was clipped by 3 bases and J by 4 bases, with 10 bases between them. Germline V lookup: CDR1 LNHDA, CDR2 SQIVND (reference sequence). The CDR3 is made up of 14 amino acids. The CDR3 region is CASSMAAINQPQHF. The CDR3 DNA follows: TGTGCCAGTAGTATGGCGGCGATAAATCAGCCCCAGCATTTT.

V usage is TRBV15 and J usage is TRBJ2-3; D perhaps matches TRBD1 (5 bases). From germline, CDR1 is LNHNV and CDR2 YYDKDF (reference sequence). This CDR3 contains 15 residues. V lost 0 bases to trimming and J lost 6 bases, with 13 bases between them. The CDR3 DNA reads TGTGCCACCAGCAGAGATCGCAGGGCGGAGGATACGCAGTATTTT. The encoded protein is CATSRDRRAEDTQYF. Full variable domain (missing parts from reference TRBV15 and TRBJ2-3): DAMVIQNPRYQVTQFGKPVTLSCSQTLNHNVMYWYQQKSSQAPKLLFHYYDKDFNNEADTPDNFQSRRPNTSFCFLDIRSPGLGDTAMYLCATSRDRRAEDTQYFGPGTRLTVL.

This clone was observed a few times. V and J are TRBV9 and TRBJ2-3, with D perhaps matching TRBD1 or TRBD2 (6 bases each). Germline CDR1 SGDLS, CDR2 YYNGEE. V was trimmed by 0 bases and J by 3 bases, leaving 11 bases between them. The CDR3 runs to 15 residues. The CDR3 DNA sequence: TGTGCCAGCAGCGTAGCATGGGGGGCAACAGATACGCAGTATTTT. It is translated as CASSVAWGATDTQYF.

This clone was seen a few times. The chain joins TRBV11-3 to TRBJ2-1; 10 bases match TRBD1. CDR3 length: 16 amino acids. Germline V CDR1 and CDR2: SGHNT, YENEEA. V lost 5 bases and J lost 7; bases outside the gene matches: 11. In DNA, the CDR3 is TGTGCCAGCAGCCCGATTCCTGGACAGGGGGAAAATGAGCAGTTCTTC. Amino acid sequence: CASSPIPGQGENEQFF. Combining the CDR3 with reference TRBV11-3 and TRBJ2-1 gives the whole variable domain EAGVVQSPRYKIIEKKQPVAFWCNPISGHNTLYWYLQNLGQGPELLIRYENEEAVDDSQLPKDRFSAERLKGVDSTLKIQPAELGDSAVYLCASSPIPGQGENEQFFGPGTRLTVL.

The V call is TRBV14, the J call TRBJ2-1; D is ambiguous. The CDR3 consists of 16 residues. Germline CDR1 reads SGHDN; CDR2 reads FVKESK. The V end was cut by 2 bases, the J end by 3 bases, with 14 bases between. CDR3: CASSQRSGKGYNEQFF. Written as DNA, the CDR3 is TGTGCCAGCAGCCAACGGTCGGGCAAGGGCTACAATGAGCAGTTCTTC.

The chain uses TRBV28 and TRBJ2-7; 8 nucleotides line up with TRBD2. The CDR3 is 14 amino acids. V shed 8 bases, J shed 3 bases, and the junction held 9 bases outside the gene matches. The V gene's germline CDR1 is MDHEN and CDR2 SYDVKM. CDR3 loop: CASVPGTRYYEQYF. The CDR3 DNA sequence: TGTGCCAGCGTACCCGGGACTAGGTACTACGAGCAGTACTTC.

The V and J genes are TRBV6-8 and TRBJ2-5, with D possibly matching TRBD2 (5 bases). Germline assignment: CDR1 MNHGY and CDR2 SAAAGT. This CDR3 is 13 amino acids long. Deletions cut 2 bases from V and 5 bases from J, with 9 bases between. Here the CDR3 DNA reads TGTGCCAGCAGTTACGGACCGGGGGAGACCCAGTACTTC. Protein sequence: CASSYGPGETQYF.

The rearrangement uses TRBV11-3 and TRBJ2-7; D is possibly TRBD1 (5 bases). Germline V gene sequence: CDR1 SGHNT, CDR2 YENEEA. Trimming left V 5 bases short and J 6 bases short, with 26 bases between. The CDR3 extends over 17 amino acids. The CDR3 coding sequence is TGTGCCAGCAGCAAAAGTCCCCTGCCGCAGGGTAACACCGAGCAGTACTTC. Amino acids: CASSKSPLPQGNTEQYF. Full variable domain (outside the CDR3, taken from reference TRBV11-3 and TRBJ2-7): EAGVVQSPRYKIIEKKQPVAFWCNPISGHNTLYWYLQNLGQGPELLIRYENEEAVDDSQLPKDRFSAERLKGVDSTLKIQPAELGDSAVYLCASSKSPLPQGNTEQYFGPGTRLTVT.

The chain joins TRBV28 to TRBJ1-6; D not certain. The V end lost 5 bases, the J end lost 14 bases, and 13 bases lay between the germline ends. The V gene's germline CDR1 is MDHEN and CDR2 SYDVKM. The CDR3 runs 12 residues. The CDR3 DNA follows: TGTGCCAGCAGTCCCCCCCGAGGGTCCCTCCACTTT. It translates to CASSPPRGSLHF.

The table lists this clone with a few counts. The CDR3 nucleotides read TGTGCCAGCAGTGTTAGCCAGCCGGGTACTGAAGCTTTCTTT. Protein: CASSVSQPGTEAFF. V and J are TRBV2 and TRBJ1-1; D is unresolved. CDR1 and CDR2 from the germline V gene are SNHLY and FYNNEI. This CDR3 comprises 14 residues. Trimming shortened V by 4 bases and J by 5 bases, and 14 bases separated the two germline ends.

This clone was seen a handful of times. The V and J genes are TRBV9 and TRBJ2-4; D is possibly TRBD2 (6 bases). CDR1 and CDR2 (germline): SGDLS, YYNGEE. Trimming left V 5 bases short and J 2 bases short, with 17 bases between. The CDR3 runs to 16 residues. As DNA, the CDR3 is TGTGCCAGCAGTCGGGACTTCTCCGCATCCAAAAACATTCAGTACTTC. This sequence encodes CASSRDFSASKNIQYF.

The chain links TRBV30 to TRBJ1-1; a possible D gene is TRBD1 (5 bases). The CDR3 covers 12 residues. V was trimmed by 3 bases and J by 7 bases, leaving 12 bases between them. CDR1 and CDR2 (germline): GTSNPN, SVGIG (reference sequence). The CDR3 sequence is CAWRRQRVEAFF. CDR3 bases: TGTGCCTGGAGGAGACAGAGAGTTGAAGCTTTCTTT.

A few counts support this clone. The V call is TRBV10-3, the J call TRBJ1-1; no reliable D call. V was pared by 0 bases and J by 10 bases, with 9 bases between. The germline V gene has CDR1 ENHRY and CDR2 SYGVKD. This CDR3 has 12 amino acids. CDR3 coding DNA: TGTGCCATCAGTGAGTCGGTGCGGGGAGCTTTCTTT. Its protein is CAISESVRGAFF.

The chain couples TRBV28 to TRBJ2-1; no firm D call. The CDR3 has 13 residues. Germline V gene data show CDR1 as MDHEN and CDR2 as SYDVKM. Trimming cost V 6 bases and J 5 bases, with 11 bases left between them. The CDR3 DNA reads as TGTGCCAGCAGATCCGGACGCGACAATGAGCAGTTCTTC. Its protein is CASRSGRDNEQFF.

This chain connects TRBV15 to TRBJ1-5; 8 bases match TRBD1. The CDR3 runs to 14 residues. V dropped 3 bases and J dropped 9; count of bases not matched to a gene: 7. Per the germline V gene, CDR1 is LNHNV and CDR2 is YYDKDF (reference sequence). The CDR3 loop is CATSSRQGPWPQHF. CDR3 sequence (DNA): TGTGCCACCAGCAGCCGACAGGGGCCCTGGCCCCAGCATTTT.

A few counts support this clone. The J gene is TRBJ2-7, the V gene TRBV9, with D unresolved. CDR3 length equals 14 residues. The V and J ends lost 0 bases and 2 bases respectively, with 9 bases between them. Germline CDR1 reads SGDLS; CDR2 reads YYNGEE. CDR3: CASSVDHTPYEQYF. CDR3 nucleotides: TGTGCCAGCAGCGTAGATCACACCCCCTACGAGCAGTACTTC.

This clone was seen a few times. V gene TRBV19 combines with J gene TRBJ1-1; unclear D gene. Germline lookup yields CDR1 LNHDA and CDR2 SQIVND (reference sequence). The CDR3 runs 14 residues. Trimming took 1 base from V and 4 from J, leaving 10 bases between them. The CDR3 sequence is CASSIGAGGTEAFF. DNA for the CDR3: TGTGCCAGTAGTATAGGGGCAGGAGGCACTGAAGCTTTCTTT.

The rearrangement uses TRBV19 and TRBJ2-1; no definite D call. The germline CDR1 and CDR2 sequences are LNHDA and SQIVND (reference sequence). The CDR3 has 15 residues. Trimming removed 3 bases from V and 7 bases from J, with 16 bases in between. The CDR3 is CASSITPVFGNEQFF. CDR3 bases: TGTGCCAGTAGTATCACCCCGGTCTTCGGGAATGAGCAGTTCTTC.